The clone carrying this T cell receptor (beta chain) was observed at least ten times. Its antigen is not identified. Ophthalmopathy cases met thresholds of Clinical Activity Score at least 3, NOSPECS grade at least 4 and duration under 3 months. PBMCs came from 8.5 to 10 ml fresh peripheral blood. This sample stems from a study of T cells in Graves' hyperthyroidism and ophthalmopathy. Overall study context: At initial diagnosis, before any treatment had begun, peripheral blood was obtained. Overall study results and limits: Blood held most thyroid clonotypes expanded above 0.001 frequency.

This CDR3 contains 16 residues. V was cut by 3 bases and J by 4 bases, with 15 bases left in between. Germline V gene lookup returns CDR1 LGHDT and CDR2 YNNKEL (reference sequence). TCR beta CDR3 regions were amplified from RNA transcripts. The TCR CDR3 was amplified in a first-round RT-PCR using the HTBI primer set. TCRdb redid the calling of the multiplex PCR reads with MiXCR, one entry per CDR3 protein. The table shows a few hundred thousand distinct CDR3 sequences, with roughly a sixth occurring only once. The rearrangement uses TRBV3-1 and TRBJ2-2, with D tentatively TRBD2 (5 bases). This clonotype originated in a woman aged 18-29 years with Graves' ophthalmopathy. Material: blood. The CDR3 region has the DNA TGTGCCAGCAGCCATTACGAGGGTGTGGGCACCGGGGAGCTGTTTTTT. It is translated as CASSHYEGVGTGELFF.